Listed below are T cell receptor beta chains from one sample, sequenced in a study of T cell responses to AZD1222 COVID-19 vaccine. Produced via immunoSEQ multiplex PCR; TCRdb's table is partial and in-frame only. The sample records tens of thousands of clones, over 75% being singletons. Sequenced here: peripheral blood, sampled on day 0 of AZD1222 vaccination. These receptor sequences come from an adult in good health. Each CDR3 is given with its conserved first and last residue. Each record gives: D gene, V gene, J gene, clone size, CDR3 DNA, CDR3 protein. A D gene is named only where the DNA matches it firmly. Clone size is not always given. Where it is, it says once, few, many or a class for expanded clones.

NA,TRBV28,TRBJ2-5,NA,TGTGCCAGCAGTTTTCCTTCCGCAGGGTTATCCCAAGAGACCCAGTACTTC,CASSFPSAGLSQETQYF
NA,TRBV27,TRBJ1-1,NA,TGTGCCAGCAGTACGCTGGCGAACACTGAAGCTTTCTTT,CASSTLANTEAFF
TRBD2,TRBV5-1,TRBJ2-7,NA,TGCGCCAGCAGAACATACAGCGGGGAAACTTACGAGCAGTACTTC,CASRTYSGETYEQYF
TRBD2,TRBV6-5,TRBJ2-1,NA,TGTGCCAGCAGTTACGCAAGCGGGGGGACCAATGAGCAGTTCTTC,CASSYASGGTNEQFF
NA,TRBV19,TRBJ1-2,once,TGTGCCAGTACTATAGACAGAACCTATGGCTACACCTTC,CASTIDRTYGYTF
NA,TRBV2,TRBJ2-2,NA,TGTGCCAGCAGTGAAGCGCAAAGGGGCGGGGAGCTGTTTTTT,CASSEAQRGGELFF
NA,TRBV10-3,TRBJ2-2,medium-sized,TGTGCCATCAGTGGGGGCACCGGGGAGCTGTTTTTT,CAISGGTGELFF
NA,TRBV6-5,TRBJ2-6,NA,TGTGCCAGCAGAGACGGAAGCTCTGGGGCCAACGTCCTGACTTTC,CASRDGSSGANVLTF
TRBD2,TRBV10-3,TRBJ2-7,NA,TGTGCCATCAGTGGCGGGACTAGCGGGTTCTACGAGCAGTACTTC,CAISGGTSGFYEQYF
NA,TRBV29-1,TRBJ1-4,NA,TGCAGCGCCACCGAGGGGGGGACTAATGAAAAACTGTTTTTT,CSATEGGTNEKLFF
NA,TRBV3-1/TRBV3-2,TRBJ1-2,NA,TGTGCCAGCAGCCAAGAACCGGGGGCATGGTATGGCTACACCTTC,CASSQEPGAWYGYTF
NA,TRBV6-2/TRBV6-3,TRBJ1-5,NA,TGTGCCAGCAGTTACTCTCCAGGGCAAAGCAATCAGCCCCAGCATTTT,CASSYSPGQSNQPQHF
NA,TRBV19,TRBJ1-2,NA,TGTGCCAGTAGTATAGCCCACAGGGACCTGAACTATGGCTACACCTTC,CASSIAHRDLNYGYTF
NA,TRBV28,TRBJ1-5,NA,TGTGCCAGCAGTTTCTCCACAAATCAGCCCCAGCATTTT,CASSFSTNQPQHF
TRBD1,TRBV6-5,TRBJ2-1,NA,TGTGCCAGCAGATCAGCCGGGACAGGGGAGAATGAGCAGTTCTTC,CASRSAGTGENEQFF
NA,TRBV18,TRBJ1-2,few,TGTGCCAGCTCACCCCCTACAGGGTCGGATGATGGCTACACCTTC,CASSPPTGSDDGYTF
NA,TRBV19,TRBJ1-5,NA,TGTGCCAGTAGTATGAGGGGGGTCGGTCAGCCCCAGCATTTT,CASSMRGVGQPQHF
TRBD1,TRBV19,TRBJ2-7,NA,TGTGCCAGTAGTAGGGACAGAGCTTCTTACGAGCAGTACTTC,CASSRDRASYEQYF
TRBD1,TRBV3-1/TRBV3-2,TRBJ2-7,NA,TGTGCCAGCAGTGAAGATCCCGGGACAGGGCAGGTCGAGCAGTACTTC,CASSEDPGTGQVEQYF
NA,TRBV9,TRBJ2-1,NA,TGTGCCAGCAGCCCCCAGATAGGGCAGGGTTTCAAGAATGAGCAGTTCTTC,CASSPQIGQGFKNEQFF
NA,TRBV6-4,TRBJ1-1,NA,TGTGCCAGCAGTCCCTCCTGGGACACTGAAGCTTTCTTT,CASSPSWDTEAFF
TRBD2,TRBV7-9,TRBJ2-3,NA,TGTGCCAGCAGCTTATGGGCTAGCGGGGGCGCAGATACGCAGTATTTT,CASSLWASGGADTQYF
NA,TRBV5-4,TRBJ1-6,NA,TGTGCCAGCAGCCAACAGGGTCCCGATTCACCCCTCCACTTT,CASSQQGPDSPLHF
NA,TRBV7-9,TRBJ1-1,NA,TGTGCCAGCAGCTTACAGGGGAAGGACACTGAAGCTTTCTTT,CASSLQGKDTEAFF
NA,TRBV5-1,TRBJ1-3,once,TGCGCCAGCAGCTTGGAGACAGCAAGGATCTCTGGAAACACCATATATTTT,CASSLETARISGNTIYF
NA,TRBV6-1,TRBJ2-7,NA,TGTGCCAGCAGTGAAAGCCCAAGCTACGAGCAGTACTTC,CASSESPSYEQYF